These 6 T cell receptor beta chains came from one sample sequenced in a study of a mutant IDH1 vaccine in newly diagnosed glioma. TCRdb keeps only in-frame clones here, not all; method: immunoSEQ multiplex PCR. The table includes about 26,000 clones, less than 85% detected once. Their antigens are not known. Regarding time point: week 35, safety follow-up. With topical imiquimod, each dose of the vaccine consisted of 300 ug of mutant IDH1 20-mer peptide. The sample was PBMCs, taken from a glioma patient whose treatment included an IDH1 peptide vaccine. Receptors originate from a man in his thirties or forties with glioma.

The V gene is TRBV2, the J gene TRBJ1-1, with a possible D match to TRBD1 (5 bases). Germline V lookup: CDR1 SNHLY, CDR2 FYNNEI. The CDR3 runs 13 residues. V dropped 8 bases and J dropped 1 base, with 11 bases sitting between them. The CDR3 reads CASRRDPNTEAFF. CDR3 bases: TGTGCCAGCCGCCGGGACCCGAACACTGAAGCTTTCTTT.

This clone was counted once. The V call is TRBV9, the J call TRBJ1-2; possibly TRBD1 for D (5 bases). The CDR3 is 13 amino acids. The germline V gene encodes CDR1 SGDLS and CDR2 YYNGEE. The ends were cut back, 3 bases at V and 1 base at J, with 7 bases in the middle. The CDR3 region is CASSEGLNYGYTF. The CDR3 DNA follows: TGTGCCAGCAGCGAGGGGCTTAACTATGGCTACACCTTC.

This chain links TRBV7-8 with TRBJ1-2, with D tentatively TRBD1 (5 bases). Per the germline V gene, CDR1 is SGHVS and CDR2 is FQNEAQ. Trimming shortened V by 4 bases and J by 7 bases, and 19 bases separated the two germline ends. The CDR3 loop spans 15 amino acids. In nucleotides, the CDR3 is TGTGCCAGCAGCTCCCGAGGGGATCCAGATCCTGGCTACACCTTC. Its translation: CASSSRGDPDPGYTF.

V gene TRBV29-1 combines with J gene TRBJ2-7, with D possibly being TRBD2 (5 bases). This CDR3 is 15 amino acids long. Trimming took off 0 bases at V and 2 bases at J, with 14 bases between the two ends. Germline CDR1 SQVTM, CDR2 ANQGSEA. The CDR3 DNA is TGCAGCGTTGAAGATCCCAGCGGTGGGCCCTACGAGCAGTACTTC. Translated: CSVEDPSGGPYEQYF.

The genes are TRBV10-3 and TRBJ2-3; 8 bases are a match to TRBD1. The CDR3 sequence is 15 residues long. Trimming took 6 bases from V and 6 from J; bases not matched to a gene: 11. CDR1 ENHRY and CDR2 SYGVKD come from the germline V gene. CDR3 amino acids: CAISDLTGEIDTQYF. The CDR3 DNA sequence: TGTGCCATCAGCGACCTGACAGGGGAAATTGATACGCAGTATTTT.

There are a few counts of this clone. J is TRBJ1-5 and V is TRBV7-9; D call uncertain. The CDR3 runs 12 residues. Germline V gene lookup returns CDR1 SEHNR and CDR2 FQNEAQ (reference sequence). Trimming shortened V by 1 base and J by 7 bases, and 5 bases separated the two germline ends. The DNA for the CDR3 is TGTGCCAGCAGCTTAGTGGACCAGCCCCAGCATTTT. Its translation is CASSLVDQPQHF.